This T cell receptor beta chain was identified during a study of memory CD4+ T cells and cytomegalovirus serostatus. Study conclusions and caveats: The CMV-associated TCR signature appears largely within the CD4+ memory repertoire.

This table comes from immunoSEQ multiplex PCR, and its TCRdb copy is limited to in-frame clones, with some not included. The table includes some 65,000 clones, 60% to 85% detected once. The sort gate was single viable CD3+CD4+CD8-CD45RO+ cells for memory CD4+ T cells. Positive selection with CD4 microbeads enriched total CD4+ T cells. This CDR3 is built from 14 residues. The V gene lost 2 bases and the J gene lost 5 bases, with 8 bases spanning the gap. Germline V gives CDR1 SGHTS, CDR2 YDEGEE. In the case of this clone: Antigen unknown.

The origin of this receptor is an adult in good health and CMV-seronegative. Some clones in this sample may be carry-over from other donors' samples. V is TRBV5-8 and J is TRBJ2-6; perhaps TRBD1 as D (5 bases). Sequences were obtained from memory CD4+ T cells from blood. As DNA, the CDR3 is TGTGCCAGCAGCTTTGGGGCCAGGGCCAACGTCCTGACTTTC. It yields the protein CASSFGARANVLTF.